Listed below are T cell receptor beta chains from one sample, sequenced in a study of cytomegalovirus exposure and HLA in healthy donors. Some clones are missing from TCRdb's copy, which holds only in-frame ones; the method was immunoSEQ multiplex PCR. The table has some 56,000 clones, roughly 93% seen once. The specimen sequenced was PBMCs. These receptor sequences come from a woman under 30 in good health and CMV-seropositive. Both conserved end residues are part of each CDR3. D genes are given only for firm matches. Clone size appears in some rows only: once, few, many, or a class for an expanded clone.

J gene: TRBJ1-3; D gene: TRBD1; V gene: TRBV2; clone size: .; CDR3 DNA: TGTGCCAGCAGTCCCGGGACAGCCTCTGGAAACACCATATATTTT; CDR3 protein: CASSPGTASGNTIYF
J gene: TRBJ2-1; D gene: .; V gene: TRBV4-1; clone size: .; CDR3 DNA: TGCGCCAGCAGCCAACGGGTGGCGGCCGGCGGGCCCTACAATGAGCAGTTCTTC; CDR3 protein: CASSQRVAAGGPYNEQFF
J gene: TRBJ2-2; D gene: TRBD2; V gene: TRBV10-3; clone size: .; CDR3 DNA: TGTGCCATCAAATCGACTAGCGGCCCGAACACCGGGGAGCTGTTTTTT; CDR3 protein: CAIKSTSGPNTGELFF
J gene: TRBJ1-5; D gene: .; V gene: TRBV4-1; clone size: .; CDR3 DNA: TGCGCCAGCAGCCAAGATTCTAGTCAGGGGACGTTGTTGCCCCAGCATTTT; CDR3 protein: CASSQDSSQGTLLPQHF
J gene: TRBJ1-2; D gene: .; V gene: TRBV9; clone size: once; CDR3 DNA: TGTGCCAGCAGCGTAGATCTGGGGCGGGAGTATGGCTACACCTTC; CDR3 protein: CASSVDLGREYGYTF
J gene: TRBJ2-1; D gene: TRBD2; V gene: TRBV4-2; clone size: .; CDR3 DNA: TGTGCCAGCAGCCAAAAAGGTGGTCTAGCGGGGGGAAATGAGCAGTTCTTC; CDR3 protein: CASSQKGGLAGGNEQFF
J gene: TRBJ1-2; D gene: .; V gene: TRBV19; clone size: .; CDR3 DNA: TGTGCCAGTAGTATCACATACTATGGCTACACCTTC; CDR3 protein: CASSITYYGYTF
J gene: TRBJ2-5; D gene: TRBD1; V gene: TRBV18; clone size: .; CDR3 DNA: TGTGCCAGCTCACGACAGGGACAAGAGACCCAGTACTTC; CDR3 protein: CASSRQGQETQYF
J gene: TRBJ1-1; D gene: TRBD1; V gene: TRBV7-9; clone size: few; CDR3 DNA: TGTGCCAGCAGCTCCCGGACAGGACTTGAAGCTTTCTTT; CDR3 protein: CASSSRTGLEAFF
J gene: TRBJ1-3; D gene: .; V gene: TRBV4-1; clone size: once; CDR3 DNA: TGCGCCAGCAGCCAAGGAGGAACTGGCGGAAACACCATATATTTT; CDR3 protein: CASSQGGTGGNTIYF
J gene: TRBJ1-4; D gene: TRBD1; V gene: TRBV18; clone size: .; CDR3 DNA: TGTGCCAGCTCACCACAGGGACAGGGGAGAGAAAAACTGTTTTTT; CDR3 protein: CASSPQGQGREKLFF
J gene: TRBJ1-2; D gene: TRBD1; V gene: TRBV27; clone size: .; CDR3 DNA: TGTGCCAGCAGTGGACTAGCCCCCGGGACAGCCGACCCCCTATATGGCTACACCTTC; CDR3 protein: CASSGLAPGTADPLYGYTF
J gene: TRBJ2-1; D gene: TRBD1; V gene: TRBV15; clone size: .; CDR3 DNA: TGTGCCACCAGCAGAGCGGACAGGGTGACGTTCTTC; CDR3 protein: CATSRADRVTFF
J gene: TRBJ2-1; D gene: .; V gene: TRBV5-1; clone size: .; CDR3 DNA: TGCGCCAGCAGCCATCCCCCAATGGGGCTAGCGAACTACAATGAGCAGTTCTTC; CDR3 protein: CASSHPPMGLANYNEQFF
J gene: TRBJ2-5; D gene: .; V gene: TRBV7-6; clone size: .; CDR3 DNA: TGTGCCAGCAGCTTAGGATTCGGCGGAGAGACCCAGTACTTC; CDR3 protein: CASSLGFGGETQYF
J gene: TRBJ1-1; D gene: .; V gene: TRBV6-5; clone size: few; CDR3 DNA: TGTGCCAGCACGGGGGGGAACACTGAAGCTTTCTTT; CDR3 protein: CASTGGNTEAFF
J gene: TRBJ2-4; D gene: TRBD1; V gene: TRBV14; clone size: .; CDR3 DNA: TGTGCCAGCAGGAGGACAGGGGCTGATGGCAAAAACATTCAGTACTTC; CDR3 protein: CASRRTGADGKNIQYF
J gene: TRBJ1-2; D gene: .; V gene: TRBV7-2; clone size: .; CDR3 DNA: TGTGCCAGCATAATTTGGACACCAGTGTATGGCTACACCTTC; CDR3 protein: CASIIWTPVYGYTF
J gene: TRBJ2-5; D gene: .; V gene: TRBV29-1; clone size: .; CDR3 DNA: TGCAGCGGGGTAGCCGGTCCCTTTGGGGCTTTAAAAGAGACCCAGTACTTC; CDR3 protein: CSGVAGPFGALKETQYF
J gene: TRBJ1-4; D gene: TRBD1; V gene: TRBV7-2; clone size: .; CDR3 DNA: TGTGCCAGCAGCCACGACAGGGGGCGTAGTAATGAAAAACTGTTTTTT; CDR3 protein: CASSHDRGRSNEKLFF
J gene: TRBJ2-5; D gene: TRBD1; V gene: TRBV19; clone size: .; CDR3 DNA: TGTGCCAGTACTCCAGCCGGGACAGGGAGGGAGACCCAGTACTTC; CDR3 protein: CASTPAGTGRETQYF
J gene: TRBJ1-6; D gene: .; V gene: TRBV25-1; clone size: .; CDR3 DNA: TGTGCCAGCAGTGTTGAAAGCTCACCCCTCCACTTT; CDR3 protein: CASSVESSPLHF
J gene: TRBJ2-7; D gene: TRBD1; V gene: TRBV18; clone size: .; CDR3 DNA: TGTGCCAGCTCACCCGGACAGGGGGCCTTCTACGAGCAGTACTTC; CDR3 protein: CASSPGQGAFYEQYF
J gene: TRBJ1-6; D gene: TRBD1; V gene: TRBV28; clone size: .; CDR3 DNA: TGTGCCAGCAATTCCAAGACAGGGCATAATTCACCCCTCCACTTT; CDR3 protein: CASNSKTGHNSPLHF
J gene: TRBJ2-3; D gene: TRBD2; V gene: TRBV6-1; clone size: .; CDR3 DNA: TGTGCCAGCACCGAGGGACTAGCGGGGAGGGGTACGCAGTATTTT; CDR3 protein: CASTEGLAGRGTQYF
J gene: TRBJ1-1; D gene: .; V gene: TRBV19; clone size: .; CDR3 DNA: TGTGCCAGTAGTACTCCGCGGCCGGGGAGCACTGAAGCTTTCTTT; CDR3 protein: CASSTPRPGSTEAFF
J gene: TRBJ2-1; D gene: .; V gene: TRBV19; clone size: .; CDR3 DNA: TGTGCCAGTAGTATAGATCTAGGGAGTGAGCAGTTCTTC; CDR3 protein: CASSIDLGSEQFF
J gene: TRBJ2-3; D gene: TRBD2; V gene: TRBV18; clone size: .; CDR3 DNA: TGTGCCAGCTCACCTCGCGGGGGGGCAGATACGCAGTATTTT; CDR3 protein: CASSPRGGADTQYF
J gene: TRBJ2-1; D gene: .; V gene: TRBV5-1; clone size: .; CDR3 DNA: TGCGCCAGCAGCTCTAAAAACTCCTACAATGAGCAGTTCTTC; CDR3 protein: CASSSKNSYNEQFF
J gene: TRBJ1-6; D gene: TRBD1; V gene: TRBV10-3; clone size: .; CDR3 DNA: TGTGCCATCAGTACCGACAGGGAGAATTCACCCCTCCACTTT; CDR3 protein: CAISTDRENSPLHF
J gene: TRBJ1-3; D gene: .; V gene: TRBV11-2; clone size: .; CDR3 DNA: TGTGCCAGCAGCTCTTATGCGGGACCAACGGGGAACACCATATATTTT; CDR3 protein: CASSSYAGPTGNTIYF
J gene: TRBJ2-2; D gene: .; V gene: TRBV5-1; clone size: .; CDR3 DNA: TGCGCCAGCAGCTTGAACATTAACACCGGGGAGCTGTTTTTT; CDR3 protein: CASSLNINTGELFF
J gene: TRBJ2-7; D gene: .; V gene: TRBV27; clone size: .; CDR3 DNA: TGTGCCAGCAGTTTTGACATAAAATACGAGCAGTACTTC; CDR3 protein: CASSFDIKYEQYF
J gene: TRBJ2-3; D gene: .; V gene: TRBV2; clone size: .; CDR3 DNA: TGTGCCAGCGCTGGGAGCCTGAGTACGCAGTATTTT; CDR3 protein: CASAGSLSTQYF
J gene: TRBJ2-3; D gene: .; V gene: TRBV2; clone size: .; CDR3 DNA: TGTGCCAGCAGTACCTTCCGCTCGCGGAGCACAGATACGCAGTATTTT; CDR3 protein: CASSTFRSRSTDTQYF
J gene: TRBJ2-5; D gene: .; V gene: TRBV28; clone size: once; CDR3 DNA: TGTGCCAGCAGTTTTAGGAGGCAAGAGACCCAGTACTTC; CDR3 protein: CASSFRRQETQYF
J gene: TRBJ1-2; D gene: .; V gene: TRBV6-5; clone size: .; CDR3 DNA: TGTGCCAGCAGTTGGGCCCACGGGGATGGCTACACCTTC; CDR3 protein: CASSWAHGDGYTF
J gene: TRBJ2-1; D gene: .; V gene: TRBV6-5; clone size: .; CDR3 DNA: TGTGCCAGCAGTTACGGGGCCAACAATGAGCAGTTCTTC; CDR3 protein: CASSYGANNEQFF
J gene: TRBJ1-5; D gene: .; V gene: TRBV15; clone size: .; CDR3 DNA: TGTGCCACCAGCGTAAGGGGCGGCAATCAGCCCCAGCATTTT; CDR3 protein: CATSVRGGNQPQHF
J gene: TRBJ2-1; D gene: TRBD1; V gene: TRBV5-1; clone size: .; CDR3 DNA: TGCGCCAGCAGCTCCTTGACAGGGTCCTACAATGAGCAGTTCTTC; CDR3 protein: CASSSLTGSYNEQFF
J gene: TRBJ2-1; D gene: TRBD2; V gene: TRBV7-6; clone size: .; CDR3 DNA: TGTGCCAGCAGCCAACGGCCTAGCGGGGGGGCCGATGAGCAGTTCTTC; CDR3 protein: CASSQRPSGGADEQFF
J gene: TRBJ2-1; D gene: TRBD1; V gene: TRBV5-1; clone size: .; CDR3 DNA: TGCGCCAGCAGCTTAATATCCGGGACAGGCAATGAGCAGTTCTTC; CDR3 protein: CASSLISGTGNEQFF
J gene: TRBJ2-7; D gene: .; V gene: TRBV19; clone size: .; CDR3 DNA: TGTGCCAGTAGTGGCCCCGGACAGTTATTTGTGCAGTACTTC; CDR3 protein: CASSGPGQLFVQYF
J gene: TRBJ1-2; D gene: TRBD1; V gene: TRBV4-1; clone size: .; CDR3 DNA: TGCGCCAGCAGCCCACCCGGGACAGTCTATGGCTACACCTTC; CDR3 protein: CASSPPGTVYGYTF
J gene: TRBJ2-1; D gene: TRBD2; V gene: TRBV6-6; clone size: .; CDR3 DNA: TGTGCCCTGTCGACTAGCGAGTACAATGAGCAGTTCTTC; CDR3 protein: CALSTSEYNEQFF
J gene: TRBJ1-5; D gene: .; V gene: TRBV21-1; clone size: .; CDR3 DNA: TGTGCCAGCCTAAAGGCCGCTGGACAAGAAAATCAGCCCCAGCATTTT; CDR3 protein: CASLKAAGQENQPQHF
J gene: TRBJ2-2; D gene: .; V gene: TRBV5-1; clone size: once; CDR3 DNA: TGCGCCAGCAGCTTGGTACTGACGAACACCGGGGAGCTGTTTTTT; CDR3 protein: CASSLVLTNTGELFF
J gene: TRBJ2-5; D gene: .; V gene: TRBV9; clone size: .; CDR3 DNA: TGTGCCAGCAGCAACGAAGGACACGAGACCCAGTACTTC; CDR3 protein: CASSNEGHETQYF
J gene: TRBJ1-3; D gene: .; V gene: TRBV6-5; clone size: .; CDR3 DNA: TGTGCCAGCAGTTACACGGGACTGTCCTCTGGAAACACCATATATTTT; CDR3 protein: CASSYTGLSSGNTIYF